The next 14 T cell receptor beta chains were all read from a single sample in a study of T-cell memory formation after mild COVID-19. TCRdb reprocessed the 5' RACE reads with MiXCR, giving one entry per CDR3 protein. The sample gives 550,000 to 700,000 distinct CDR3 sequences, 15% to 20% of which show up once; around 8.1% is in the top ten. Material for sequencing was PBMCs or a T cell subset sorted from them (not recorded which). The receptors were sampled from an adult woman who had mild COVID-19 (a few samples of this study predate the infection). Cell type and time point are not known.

CDR3 bases: TGCGCCAGCAGTCTAGACTTATTCACAGATACGCAGTATTTT. Encoded protein: CASSLDLFTDTQYF. The V call is TRBV5-1, the J call TRBJ2-3; the D is unclear. Trimming removed 5 bases from V and 2 bases from J, with 12 bases in between. Germline CDR1 SGHRS, CDR2 YFSETQ. The CDR3 length is 14 residues. The full variable domain, with the rest looked up from reference TRBV5-1 and TRBJ2-3, is KAGVTQTPRYLIKTRGQQVTLSCSPISGHRSVSWYQQTPGQGLQFLFEYFSETQRNKGNFPGRFSGRQFSNSRSEMNVSTLELGDSALYLCASSLDLFTDTQYFGPGTRLTVL.

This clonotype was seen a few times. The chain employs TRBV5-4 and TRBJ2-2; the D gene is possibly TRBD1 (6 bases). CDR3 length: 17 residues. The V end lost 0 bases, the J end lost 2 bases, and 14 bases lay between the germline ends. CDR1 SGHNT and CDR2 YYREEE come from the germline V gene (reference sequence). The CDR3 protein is CASSLGGRIGNTGELFF. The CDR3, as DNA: TGTGCCAGCAGCTTGGGGGGGCGGATTGGAAACACCGGGGAGCTGTTTTTT.

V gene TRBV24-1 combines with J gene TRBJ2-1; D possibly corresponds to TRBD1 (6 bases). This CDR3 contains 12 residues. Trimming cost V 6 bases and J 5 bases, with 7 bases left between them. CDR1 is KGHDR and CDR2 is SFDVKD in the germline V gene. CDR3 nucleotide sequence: TGTGCCACCAGTTACAGGGACAATGAGCAGTTCTTC. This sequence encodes CATSYRDNEQFF.

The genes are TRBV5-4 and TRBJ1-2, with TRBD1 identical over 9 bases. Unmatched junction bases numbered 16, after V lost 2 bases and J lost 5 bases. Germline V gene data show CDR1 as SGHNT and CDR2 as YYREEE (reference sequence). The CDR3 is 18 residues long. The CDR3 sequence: CASSFPPNRGTGFYGYTF. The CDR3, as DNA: TGTGCCAGCAGCTTCCCGCCCAACCGAGGGACAGGGTTTTATGGCTACACCTTC.

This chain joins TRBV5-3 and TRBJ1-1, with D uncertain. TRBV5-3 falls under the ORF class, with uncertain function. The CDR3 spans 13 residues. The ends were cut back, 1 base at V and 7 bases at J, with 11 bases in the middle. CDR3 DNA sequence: TGTGCCAGAAGCTTGTCGGACCCGAGTGAAGCTTTCTTT. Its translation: CARSLSDPSEAFF.

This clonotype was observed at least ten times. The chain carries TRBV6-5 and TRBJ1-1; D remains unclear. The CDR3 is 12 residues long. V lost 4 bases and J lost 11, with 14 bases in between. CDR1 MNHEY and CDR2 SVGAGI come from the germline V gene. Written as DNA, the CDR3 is TGTGCCAGCAGTTCCCCCCCCTCTGTTGCTTTCTTT. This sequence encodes CASSSPPSVAFF.

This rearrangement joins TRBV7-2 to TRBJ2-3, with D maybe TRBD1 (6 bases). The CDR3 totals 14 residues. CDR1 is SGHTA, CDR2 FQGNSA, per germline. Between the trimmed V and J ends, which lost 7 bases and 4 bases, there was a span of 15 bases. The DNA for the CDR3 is TGTGCCAGCACCAGGGGACGATCGCCAGATACGCAGTATTTT. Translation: CASTRGRSPDTQYF.

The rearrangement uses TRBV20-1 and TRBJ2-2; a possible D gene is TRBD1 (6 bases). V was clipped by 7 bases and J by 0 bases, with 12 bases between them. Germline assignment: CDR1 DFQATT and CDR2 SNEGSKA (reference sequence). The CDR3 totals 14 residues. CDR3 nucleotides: TGCAGTGGGACGGACAGCTCGAACACCGGGGAGCTGTTTTTT. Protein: CSGTDSSNTGELFF.

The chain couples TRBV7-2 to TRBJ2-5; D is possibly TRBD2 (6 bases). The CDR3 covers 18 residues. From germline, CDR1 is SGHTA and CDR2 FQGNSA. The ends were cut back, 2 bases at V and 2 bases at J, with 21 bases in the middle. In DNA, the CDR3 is TGTGCCAGCAGCTTACCGGGGGATCGGAGGGGCAAGCAAGAGACCCAGTACTTC. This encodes CASSLPGDRRGKQETQYF.

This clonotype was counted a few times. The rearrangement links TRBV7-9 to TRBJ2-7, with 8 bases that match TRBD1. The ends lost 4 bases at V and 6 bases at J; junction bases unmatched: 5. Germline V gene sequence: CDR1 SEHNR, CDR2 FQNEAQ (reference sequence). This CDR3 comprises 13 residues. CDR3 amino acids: CASSSTGASEQYF. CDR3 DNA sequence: TGTGCCAGCAGCTCGACAGGGGCGTCCGAGCAGTACTTC.

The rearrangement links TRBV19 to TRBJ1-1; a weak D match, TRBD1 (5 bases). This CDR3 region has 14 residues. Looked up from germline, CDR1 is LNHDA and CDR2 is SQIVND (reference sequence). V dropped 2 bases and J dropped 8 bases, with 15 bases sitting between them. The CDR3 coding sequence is TGTGCCAGTAGTATACCAGGGTTCGGCGCCGAAGCTTTCTTT. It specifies CASSIPGFGAEAFF.

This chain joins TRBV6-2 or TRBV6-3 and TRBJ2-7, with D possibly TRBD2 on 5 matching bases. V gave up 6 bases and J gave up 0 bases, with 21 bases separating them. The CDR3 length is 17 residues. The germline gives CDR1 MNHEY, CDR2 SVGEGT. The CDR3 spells CASRSAREGRLSYEQYF. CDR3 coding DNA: TGTGCCAGCAGATCGGCCAGAGAGGGCCGCCTCTCCTACGAGCAGTACTTC.

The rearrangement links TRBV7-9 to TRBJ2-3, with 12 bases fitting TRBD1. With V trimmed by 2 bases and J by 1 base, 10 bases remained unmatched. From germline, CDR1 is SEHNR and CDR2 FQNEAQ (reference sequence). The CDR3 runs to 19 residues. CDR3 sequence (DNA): TGTGCCAGCAGCTTACCTGGGACAGGGGGCTCGCTGGGCACAGATACGCAGTATTTT. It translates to CASSLPGTGGSLGTDTQYF.

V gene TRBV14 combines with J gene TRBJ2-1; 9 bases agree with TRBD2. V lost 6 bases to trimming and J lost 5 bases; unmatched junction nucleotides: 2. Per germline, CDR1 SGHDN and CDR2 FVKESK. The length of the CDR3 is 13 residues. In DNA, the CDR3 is TGTGCCAGCAGTTCTAGCGGGAACAATGAGCAGTTCTTC. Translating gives CASSSSGNNEQFF.